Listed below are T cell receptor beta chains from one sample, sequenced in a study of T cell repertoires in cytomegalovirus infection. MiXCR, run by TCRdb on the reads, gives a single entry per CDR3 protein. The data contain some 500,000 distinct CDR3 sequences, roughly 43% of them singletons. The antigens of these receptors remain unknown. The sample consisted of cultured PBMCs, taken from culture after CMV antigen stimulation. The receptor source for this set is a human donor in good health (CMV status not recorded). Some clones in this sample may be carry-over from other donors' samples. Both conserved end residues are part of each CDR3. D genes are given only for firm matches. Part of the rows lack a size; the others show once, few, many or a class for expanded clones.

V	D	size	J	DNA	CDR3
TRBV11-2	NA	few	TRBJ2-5	TGTGCCAGCAGCTTTTATACGGGGGCGTACCAAGAGACCCAGTACTTC	CASSFYTGAYQETQYF
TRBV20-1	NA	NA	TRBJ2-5	TGCAGTGCTTTTCCTCGGCAGGGAGGTGAGACCCAGTACTTC	CSAFPRQGGETQYF
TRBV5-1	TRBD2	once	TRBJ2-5	TGCGCCAGCAGCTTGGCGGGGACTATGGGAGAGACCCAGTACTTC	CASSLAGTMGETQYF
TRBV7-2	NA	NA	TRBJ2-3	TGTGCCAGCAACTCCCGTAGTGGGAAGTATTTT	CASNSRSGKYF
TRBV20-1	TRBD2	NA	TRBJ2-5	TGCAGTGCTAGTTGGGGGGGAGAGACCCAGTACTTC	CSASWGGETQYF
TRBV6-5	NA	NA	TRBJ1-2	TGTGCCAGCAGTTACCGGGGACTCCATGGCTACACCTTC	CASSYRGLHGYTF
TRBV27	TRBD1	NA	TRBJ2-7	TGTGCCAGCAGTCCCCTCCCGACAGGGCCTCAGGACGAGCAGTACTTC	CASSPLPTGPQDEQYF
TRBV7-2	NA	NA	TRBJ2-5	TGTGCCAGCAGCTTCCGGACAGTACAAGAGACCCAGTACTTC	CASSFRTVQETQYF
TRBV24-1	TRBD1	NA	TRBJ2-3	TGTGCCACCAGTCGAGGGGGCGGAGATACGCAGTATTTT	CATSRGGGDTQYF
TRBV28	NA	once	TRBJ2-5	TGTGCCAGCAGCTCCCCCCGGGCAGGAAGAGAGACCCAGTACTTC	CASSSPRAGRETQYF
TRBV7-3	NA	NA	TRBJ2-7	TGTGCCAGCAGCCTAGGGGGGGGACAGAGATACGAGCAGTACTTC	CASSLGGGQRYEQYF
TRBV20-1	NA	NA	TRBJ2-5	TGCAGTGCTTCGCGGGACAGAGTTCTAGGGACCCAGTACTTC	CSASRDRVLGTQYF
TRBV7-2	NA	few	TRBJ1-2	TGTGCCAGCAGCGTGGCCGTGGGCTATGGCTACACCTTC	CASSVAVGYGYTF
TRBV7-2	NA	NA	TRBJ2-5	TGTGCCAGCAGCTTAGCCCGGTCAGAGTACCAAGAGACCCAGTACTTC	CASSLARSEYQETQYF
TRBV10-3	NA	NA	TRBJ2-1	TGTGCCATCAGTGTTTTCGGGGTGGATGAGCAGTTCTTC	CAISVFGVDEQFF
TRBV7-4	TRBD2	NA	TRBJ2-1	TGTGCCAGCACCCTAATTAGCGGGGGGGACAATGAGCAGTTCTTC	CASTLISGGDNEQFF